These 18 T cell receptor beta chains share one sample of origin, sequenced in a study of shared clonotypes between healthy human individuals (TCRdb year 2020). Receptors were amplified or captured by the immunoSEQ multiplex PCR assay. The source is immuneACCESS, and TCRdb retained only in-frame sequences with V and J called. Part of the clones is not carried over; for the studies checked, unresolved V genes explain less than half of this, and the remainder is unexplained. Here the sample has millions of clones; about 93% occur a single time. The top ten hold around 1.7% of the sample. CD8 naive samples were CD45RO-negative cells positively selected for CCR7, giving a CD45RA+CCR7+ population that excluded TemRA cells. Sequenced sample: naive CD8+ T cells from PBMCs. The intended sense of this specimen's cell subset or site label: CD45RA+CCR7+. The receptors stem from a young man in good health. Some clones in this sample may be carry-over from other donors' samples.

V gene TRBV28 combines with J gene TRBJ2-2, with TRBD2 matching over 11 bases. This CDR3 comprises 15 residues. Germline V lookup: CDR1 MDHEN, CDR2 SYDVKM. V was clipped by 7 bases and J by 3 bases; unmatched bases: 4. The CDR3 bases are TGTGCCAGCACCCGGACTAGCGGGTACACCGGGGAGCTGTTTTTT. Translating it yields CASTRTSGYTGELFF. The full variable domain, with the rest looked up from reference TRBV28 and TRBJ2-2, is DVKVTQSSRYLVKRTGEKVFLECVQDMDHENMFWYRQDPGLGLRLIYFSYDVKMKEKGDIPEGYSVSREKKERFSLILESASTNQTSMYLCASTRTSGYTGELFFGEGSRLTVL.

V is TRBV27 and J is TRBJ1-1, with 12 bases lining up with TRBD1. With V trimmed by 5 bases and J by 9 bases, 7 bases remained unmatched. The germline gives CDR1 MNHEY, CDR2 SMNVEV (reference sequence). CDR3 length: 14 residues. The DNA of the CDR3 is TGTGCCAGCAGTATACCGGGACAGGGGGCGAAAGCTTTCTTT. Its protein product is CASSIPGQGAKAFF.

The chain combines TRBV4-1 with TRBJ2-7, with 8 bases fitting TRBD1. J gave up 5 bases and V 0 bases, and 6 bases lay outside the gene matches. Germline loops: CDR1 MGHRA, CDR2 YSYEKL. This CDR3 has 15 amino acids. The CDR3 sequence: CASSQDPSRGHEQYF. Here the CDR3 DNA reads TGCGCCAGCAGCCAAGATCCTAGCAGGGGGCACGAGCAGTACTTC.

The rearrangement uses TRBV4-1 and TRBJ1-2, with D maybe TRBD1 (5 bases). This CDR3 is 16 amino acids long. CDR1 is MGHRA and CDR2 is YSYEKL in the germline V gene. The ends were cut back, 0 bases at V and 5 bases at J, with 16 bases in the middle. CDR3 DNA sequence: TGCGCCAGCAGCCAAGACCCCCCCGGGGGAAAATATGGCTACACCTTC. The encoded protein is CASSQDPPGGKYGYTF.

The V call is TRBV29-1, the J call TRBJ2-1; weak D call: TRBD2 (6 bases). Germline V gene sequence: CDR1 SQVTM, CDR2 ANQGSEA. Trimming removed 5 bases from V and 6 bases from J, with 20 bases in between. The CDR3 totals 15 residues. The CDR3 region is CSVPPLGGRTNEQFF. DNA of the CDR3: TGCAGCGTTCCTCCATTAGGAGGGCGGACCAATGAGCAGTTCTTC.

The V call is TRBV2, the J call TRBJ2-7, with TRBD1 matching 11 bases. The CDR3 runs to 18 residues. CDR1 SNHLY and CDR2 FYNNEI come from the germline V gene. J was trimmed by 3 bases and V by 6 bases; bases with no gene match: 16. CDR3 sequence: CASRPKGYGTGGNYEQYF. CDR3 DNA: TGTGCCAGCAGGCCCAAGGGGTATGGGACAGGGGGTAACTACGAGCAGTACTTC. The full variable domain, completed using reference TRBV2 and TRBJ2-7, is EPEVTQTPSHQVTQMGQEVILRCVPISNHLYFYWYRQILGQKVEFLVSFYNNEISEKSEIFDDQFSVERPDGSNFTLKIRSTKLEDSAMYFCASRPKGYGTGGNYEQYFGPGTRLTVT.

This chain joins TRBV11-2 and TRBJ2-7, with D perhaps matching TRBD2 (6 bases). V was trimmed by 4 bases and J by 5 bases, leaving 18 bases between them. Germline lookup yields CDR1 SGHAT and CDR2 FQNNGV. The CDR3 runs to 15 residues. CDR3 nucleotide sequence: TGTGCCAGCAGCTCGCGGGACTCCGAAGCCGACGAGCAGTACTTC. Its translation is CASSSRDSEADEQYF.

This clone is a singleton in its sample. This chain uses TRBV4-3 with TRBJ1-3, with a possible D match to TRBD1 (6 bases). This CDR3 comprises 17 residues. Germline lookup yields CDR1 LGHNA and CDR2 YSLEER. Trimming left V 3 bases short and J 3 bases short, with 18 bases between. CDR3 protein: CASSHSRGYTHGNTIYF. The DNA of the CDR3 is TGCGCCAGCAGCCATTCAAGGGGGTATACTCATGGAAACACCATATATTTT.

Concerning this clone: Other nucleotide sequences from this sample produce the same CDR3. The chain carries TRBV27 and TRBJ1-1, with TRBD1 matching over 9 bases. CDR1 is MNHEY and CDR2 is SMNVEV in the germline V gene (reference sequence). CDR3 length equals 14 residues. V shed 3 bases and J 5 bases; nucleotides not matched to a gene: 4. CDR3 region: CASSFTGGRTEAFF. The CDR3, as DNA: TGTGCCAGCAGTTTCACAGGGGGCAGGACTGAAGCTTTCTTT.

CDR3 DNA sequence: TGTGCCAGCAGTTTAAGGGGAACCCGAGAGACCCAGTACTTC. It codes for CASSLRGTRETQYF. V and J are TRBV28 and TRBJ2-5, with a possible D match to TRBD1 (5 bases). V shed 2 bases and J shed 4 bases, with 11 bases lying between them. From germline, CDR1 is MDHEN and CDR2 SYDVKM. CDR3 length equals 14 residues.

The chain links TRBV6-1 to TRBJ1-1; TRBD1 matches at 9 bases. CDR3 length equals 15 residues. J was trimmed by 0 bases and V by 6 bases; bases with no gene match: 5. Germline V gives CDR1 MNHNS, CDR2 SASEGT. CDR3 residues: CASSEGTGLNTEAFF. The CDR3 nucleotides are TGTGCCAGCAGCGAGGGGACAGGGCTGAACACTGAAGCTTTCTTT.

The chain recombines TRBV11-3 with TRBJ2-1; TRBD2 might be the D (5 bases). This CDR3 is 15 amino acids long. V shed 5 bases and J shed 6 bases, with 17 bases lying between them. Germline-derived CDR1 and CDR2 are SGHNT and YENEEA. CDR3 DNA sequence: TGTGCCAGCAGCCCATCCGGTGGGAGCCCCAATGAGCAGTTCTTC. Its protein is CASSPSGGSPNEQFF.

The table lists this clone with a few counts. This rearrangement joins TRBV4-1 to TRBJ1-1; D not certain. Looked up from germline, CDR1 is MGHRA and CDR2 is YSYEKL. V was trimmed by 1 base and J by 0 bases, leaving 12 bases between them. This CDR3 has 16 residues. CDR3: CASSQAGAPMNTEAFF. In DNA form, the CDR3 reads TGCGCCAGCAGCCAAGCGGGAGCCCCTATGAACACTGAAGCTTTCTTT.

This rearrangement joins TRBV27 to TRBJ1-5; D call uncertain. Germline V gene lookup returns CDR1 MNHEY and CDR2 SMNVEV (reference sequence). The CDR3 runs to 13 residues. Deletions cut 3 bases from V and 8 bases from J, with 11 bases between. The CDR3 DNA is TGTGCCAGCAGTTTTTCCTATCTGGAGCCCCAGCATTTT. Translation gives CASSFSYLEPQHF.

V gene TRBV6-5 combines with J gene TRBJ2-1; D is perhaps TRBD1 (5 bases). V was clipped by 7 bases and J by 4 bases, with 11 bases between them. This CDR3 is built from 13 residues. CDR1 is MNHEY and CDR2 is SVGAGI in the germline V gene. The CDR3 coding sequence is TGTGCCAGCAAGACAGACAGTTACAATGAGCAGTTCTTC. Its protein is CASKTDSYNEQFF.

The rearrangement uses TRBV28 and TRBJ2-7; D unresolved. This CDR3 contains 13 residues. Trimming stripped 5 bases from V and 6 bases from J, with 14 bases between. Germline-derived CDR1 and CDR2 are MDHEN and SYDVKM. CDR3 loop: CASSALGRREQYF. CDR3 DNA: TGTGCCAGCAGTGCCTTGGGCAGGCGCGAGCAGTACTTC.

The V call is TRBV4-1, the J call TRBJ2-7, with no clear D. The length of the CDR3 is 15 residues. V lost 4 bases, J lost 5 bases, and 18 bases lay in between. Germline V gene sequence: CDR1 MGHRA, CDR2 YSYEKL. CDR3 sequence: CASSPSRRISHEQYF. CDR3 nucleotide sequence: TGCGCCAGCAGCCCGAGCCGTCGGATTTCCCACGAGCAGTACTTC.

V is TRBV5-4 and J is TRBJ2-7; D possibly corresponds to TRBD1 (6 bases). V lost 4 bases and J 4 bases, leaving 18 bases between the germline ends. The V gene's germline CDR1 is SGHNT and CDR2 YYREEE (reference sequence). There are 15 residues in the CDR3. CDR3: CASSTGTPEGYEQYF. The CDR3 DNA sequence: TGTGCCAGCAGCACAGGGACCCCTGAAGGGTACGAGCAGTACTTC.